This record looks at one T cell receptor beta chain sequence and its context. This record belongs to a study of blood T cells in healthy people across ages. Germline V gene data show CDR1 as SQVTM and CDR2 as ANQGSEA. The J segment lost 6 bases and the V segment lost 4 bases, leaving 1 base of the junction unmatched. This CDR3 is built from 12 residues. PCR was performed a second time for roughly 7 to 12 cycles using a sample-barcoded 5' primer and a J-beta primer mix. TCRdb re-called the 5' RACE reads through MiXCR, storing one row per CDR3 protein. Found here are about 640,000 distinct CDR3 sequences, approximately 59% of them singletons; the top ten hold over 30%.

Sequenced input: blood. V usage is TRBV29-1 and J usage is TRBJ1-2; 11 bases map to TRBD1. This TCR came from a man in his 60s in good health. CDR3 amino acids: CSVGTGGDGYTF. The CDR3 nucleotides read TGCAGCGTTGGGACAGGGGGCGATGGCTACACCTTC.